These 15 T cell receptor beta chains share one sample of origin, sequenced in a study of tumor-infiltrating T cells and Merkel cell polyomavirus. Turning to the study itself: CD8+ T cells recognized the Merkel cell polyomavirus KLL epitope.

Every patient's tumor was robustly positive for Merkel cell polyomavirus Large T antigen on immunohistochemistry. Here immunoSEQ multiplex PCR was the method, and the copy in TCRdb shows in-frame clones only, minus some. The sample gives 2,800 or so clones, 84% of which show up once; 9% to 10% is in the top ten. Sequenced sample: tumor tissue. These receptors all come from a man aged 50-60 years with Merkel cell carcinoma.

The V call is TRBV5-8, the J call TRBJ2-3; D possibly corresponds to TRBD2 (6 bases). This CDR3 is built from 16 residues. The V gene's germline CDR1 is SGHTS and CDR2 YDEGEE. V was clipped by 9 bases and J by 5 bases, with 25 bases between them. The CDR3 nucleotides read TGTGCCACCCTAACTTTTGGAGGGGCTAAAGGAGATACGCAGTATTTT. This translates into CATLTFGGAKGDTQYF.

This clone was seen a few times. The CDR3 sequence: CASSRFRGQGAQEQYF. The DNA of the CDR3 is TGTGCCAGCAGCAGATTTAGAGGACAGGGGGCACAGGAGCAGTACTTC. This chain joins TRBV7-2 and TRBJ2-7; 11 bases line up with TRBD1. Losses at the gene ends were 5 bases for V and 7 bases for J; bases not matched to a gene: 13. This CDR3 is built from 16 residues. Germline CDR1 and CDR2: SGHTA and FQGNSA. Filled out from reference TRBV7-2 and TRBJ2-7, the complete variable domain reads GAGVSQSPSNKVTEKGKDVELRCDPISGHTALYWYRQSLGQGLEFLIYFQGNSAPDKSGLPSDRFSAERTGGSVSTLTIQRTQQEDSAVYLCASSRFRGQGAQEQYFGPGTRLTVT.

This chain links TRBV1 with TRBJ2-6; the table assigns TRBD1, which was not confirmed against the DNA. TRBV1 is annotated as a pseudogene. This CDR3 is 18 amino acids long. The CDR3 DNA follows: TGCACCAGCAGAGGGCAGGGTTTGTGCACAAGTCGGGCCAACGTCCTGACTTTC. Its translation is CTSRGQGLCTSRANVLTF.

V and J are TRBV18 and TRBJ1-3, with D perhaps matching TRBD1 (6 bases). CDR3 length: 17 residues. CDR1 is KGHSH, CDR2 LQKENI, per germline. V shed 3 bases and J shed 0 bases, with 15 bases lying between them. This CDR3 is CASSPLSGQNSGNTIYF. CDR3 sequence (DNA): TGTGCCAGCTCACCTTTAAGTGGACAGAACTCTGGAAACACCATATATTTT.

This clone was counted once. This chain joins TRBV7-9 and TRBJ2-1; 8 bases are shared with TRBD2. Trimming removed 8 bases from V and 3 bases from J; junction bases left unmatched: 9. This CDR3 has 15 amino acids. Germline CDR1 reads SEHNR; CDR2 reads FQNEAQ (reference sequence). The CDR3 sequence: CASGTLAGLYNEQFF. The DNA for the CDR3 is TGTGCCAGCGGAACTCTAGCGGGCCTCTACAATGAGCAGTTCTTC.

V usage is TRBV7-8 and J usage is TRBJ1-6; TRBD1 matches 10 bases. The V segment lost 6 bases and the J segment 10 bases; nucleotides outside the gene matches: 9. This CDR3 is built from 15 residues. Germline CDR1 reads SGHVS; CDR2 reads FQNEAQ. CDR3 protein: CASRRQGATESPLHF. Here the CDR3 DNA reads TGTGCCAGCAGACGACAGGGGGCGACGGAATCACCCCTCCACTTT.

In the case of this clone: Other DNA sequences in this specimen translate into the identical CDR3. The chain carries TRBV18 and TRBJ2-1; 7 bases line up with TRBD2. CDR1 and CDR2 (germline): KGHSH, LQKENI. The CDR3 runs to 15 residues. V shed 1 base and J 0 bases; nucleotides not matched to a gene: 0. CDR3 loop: CASSPRGSSYNEQFF. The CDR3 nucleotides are TGTGCCAGCTCACCACGCGGGAGCTCCTACAATGAGCAGTTCTTC.

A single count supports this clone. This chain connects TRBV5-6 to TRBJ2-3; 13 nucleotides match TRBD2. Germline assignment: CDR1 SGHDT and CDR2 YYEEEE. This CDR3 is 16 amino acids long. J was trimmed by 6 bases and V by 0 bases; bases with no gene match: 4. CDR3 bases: TGTGCCAGCAGCTTGGAACTAGCGGGGGGGCTTGATACGCAGTATTTT. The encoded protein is CASSLELAGGLDTQYF.

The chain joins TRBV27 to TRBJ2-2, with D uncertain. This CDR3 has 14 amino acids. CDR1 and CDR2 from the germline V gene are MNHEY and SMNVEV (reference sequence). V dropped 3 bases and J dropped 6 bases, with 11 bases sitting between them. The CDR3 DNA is TGTGCCAGCAGTTTGGTTCCCTTAGCCGGGGAGCTGTTTTTT. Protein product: CASSLVPLAGELFF.

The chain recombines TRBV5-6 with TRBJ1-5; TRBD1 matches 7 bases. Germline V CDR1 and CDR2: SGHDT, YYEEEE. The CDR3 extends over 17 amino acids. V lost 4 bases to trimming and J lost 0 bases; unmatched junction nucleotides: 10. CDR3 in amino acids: CASSLGPTGNSNQPQHF. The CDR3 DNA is TGTGCCAGCAGCCTCGGACCGACAGGGAATAGCAATCAGCCCCAGCATTTT.

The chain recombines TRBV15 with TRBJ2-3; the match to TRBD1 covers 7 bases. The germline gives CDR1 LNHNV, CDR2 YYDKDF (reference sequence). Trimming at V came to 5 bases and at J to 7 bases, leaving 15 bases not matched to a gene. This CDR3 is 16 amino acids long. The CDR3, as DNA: TGTGCCACCAGCGGAATACAGACGACAGGGAAAAATACGCAGTATTTT. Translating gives CATSGIQTTGKNTQYF.

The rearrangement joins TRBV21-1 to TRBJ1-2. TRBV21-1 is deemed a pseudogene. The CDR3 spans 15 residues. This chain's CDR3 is CASSNSGRSNYGYTF. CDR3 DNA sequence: TGTGCCAGCAGCAACTCAGGGAGGTCTAACTATGGCTACACCTTC.

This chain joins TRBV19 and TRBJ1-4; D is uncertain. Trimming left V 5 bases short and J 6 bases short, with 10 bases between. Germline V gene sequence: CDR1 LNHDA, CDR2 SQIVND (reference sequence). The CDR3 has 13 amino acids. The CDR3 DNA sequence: TGTGCCAGTAGTCTCCGTTCCGATGAAAAACTGTTTTTT. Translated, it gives CASSLRSDEKLFF.

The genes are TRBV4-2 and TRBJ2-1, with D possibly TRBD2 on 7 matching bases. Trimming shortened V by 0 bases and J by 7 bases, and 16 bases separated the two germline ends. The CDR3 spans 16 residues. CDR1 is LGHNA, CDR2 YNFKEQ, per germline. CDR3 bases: TGTGCCAGCAGCCAAGATAGGGGGGGGGCCAGAAATGAGCAGTTCTTC. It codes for CASSQDRGGARNEQFF.

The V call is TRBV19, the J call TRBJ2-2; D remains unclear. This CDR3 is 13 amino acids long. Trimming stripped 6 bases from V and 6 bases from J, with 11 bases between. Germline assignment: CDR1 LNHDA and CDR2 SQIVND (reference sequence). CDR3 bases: TGTGCCAGTAGCCCTCAGGCCCCCGGGGAGCTGTTTTTT. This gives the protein CASSPQAPGELFF.